The 25 T cell receptor beta chains given below trace back to one sample, sequenced in a study of tumor-infiltrating lymphocytes in oesophageal squamous cell carcinoma. A single record per CDR3 protein comes from TCRdb applying MiXCR to the PCR reads. The sample includes roughly 14,000 distinct CDR3 sequences, around 50% of them seen just once. The material sequenced was esophageal tumor tissue. The receptors come from a male donor with esophageal squamous cell carcinoma.

This clonotype was recorded at least ten times. This chain uses TRBV12-3 or TRBV12-4 with TRBJ2-7, with TRBD2 identical over 13 bases. With V trimmed by 4 bases and J by 3 bases, 0 bases remained unmatched. The CDR3 spans 14 residues. CDR3 amino acids: CASSWTSGGYEQYF. CDR3 sequence (DNA): TGTGCCAGCAGTTGGACTAGCGGGGGCTACGAGCAGTACTTC.

On this clonotype itself: The limits of the CDR3 on the DNA are not certain, so only TCRdb's listed CDR3 is given. This chain links TRBV7-9 with TRBJ2-3; TRBD1 is the table's D call and was not checked against the DNA. Germline-derived CDR1 and CDR2 are SEHNR and FQNEAQ (reference sequence). The CDR3 region is 24 residues in length, termini included. The CDR3 sequence is CASSPRSLWGQRPDFRGRTDTQYF.

This CDR3 is CASSNSMSSYNEQFF. The CDR3 DNA sequence: TGTGCCAGCAGTAACAGTATGAGCTCCTACAATGAGCAGTTCTTC. This rearrangement joins TRBV7-6 to TRBJ2-1; D uncertain. V was pared by 6 bases and J by 0 bases, with 12 bases between. Germline V gives CDR1 SGHVS, CDR2 FNYEAQ. This CDR3 comprises 15 residues.

This clonotype was seen ten or more times. This rearrangement joins TRBV27 to TRBJ2-1, with D hard to call. The V end lost 6 bases, the J end lost 0 bases, and 15 bases lay between the germline ends. Looked up from germline, CDR1 is MNHEY and CDR2 is SMNVEV (reference sequence). The CDR3 runs 16 residues. The DNA for the CDR3 is TGTGCCAGCAGCCACCCGCCAAGGAGCTCCTACAATGAGCAGTTCTTC. As protein: CASSHPPRSSYNEQFF.

This clonotype showed up many times. This chain links TRBV28 with TRBJ1-2; TRBD1 agrees at 8 bases. The germline V gene has CDR1 MDHEN and CDR2 SYDVKM. J lost 4 bases, V lost 5 bases, and 3 bases had no gene match. The CDR3 has 13 amino acids. The CDR3 is CASSPGTGYGYTF. The CDR3 region has the DNA TGTGCCAGCAGTCCCGGGACAGGCTATGGCTACACCTTC.

The chain couples TRBV10-3 to TRBJ1-5, with 9 bases lining up with TRBD1. Germline V gene lookup returns CDR1 ENHRY and CDR2 SYGVKD. This CDR3 comprises 16 residues. V was pared by 10 bases and J by 0 bases, with 10 bases of the junction left unmatched. The CDR3 here is CATTGGRFNSNQPQHF. CDR3 bases: TGTGCCACTACAGGGGGCAGGTTTAATAGCAATCAGCCCCAGCATTTT.

This clonotype was observed at least ten times. The chain carries TRBV28 and TRBJ1-5; no firm D call. V was clipped by 3 bases and J by 3 bases, with 12 bases between them. Germline V gene data show CDR1 as MDHEN and CDR2 as SYDVKM. The CDR3 covers 15 residues. The CDR3 sequence is CASSFGVTVNQPQHF. The CDR3 coding sequence is TGTGCCAGCAGTTTCGGGGTAACGGTCAATCAGCCCCAGCATTTT.

This clonotype was counted a few times. The V and J genes are TRBV7-9 and TRBJ1-6; D not certain. Germline CDR1 and CDR2: SEHNR and FQNEAQ (reference sequence). This CDR3 has 12 residues. Between the trimmed V and J ends, which lost 6 bases and 10 bases, there was a span of 10 bases. The CDR3 DNA follows: TGTGCCAGCAGTCACTTGGAATCACCCCTCCACTTT. It encodes CASSHLESPLHF.

The chain employs TRBV6-4 and TRBJ2-4; D possibly corresponds to TRBD1 (6 bases). The end of the DNA is better explained by TRBJ2-7, so the J call may be wrong. CDR3 length equals 15 residues. CDR1 and CDR2 (germline): MRHNA, SNTAGT. CDR3 bases: TGTGCCAGCAGACCTACAGGGTTAAGTACCTACGAGCAGTACTTC. It translates to CASRPTGLSTYEQYF.

This clonotype has only a few counts. The chain uses TRBV7-6 and TRBJ2-1, with 11 bases aligning to TRBD1. The J call is in doubt because the DNA end fits TRBJ2-7 better. Germline CDR1 and CDR2: SGHVS and FNYEAQ. This CDR3 region has 20 residues. The CDR3 reads CASSLAGGSGWTGGFYEQYF. In DNA, the CDR3 is TGTGCCAGCAGCTTAGCGGGGGGAAGTGGATGGACAGGGGGCTTCTACGAGCAGTACTTC.

Details on this clonotype: The junction departs from germline at one end; a sequencing error may be responsible. CDR3 residues: CASSLRDKVNEQYF. CDR3 DNA sequence: TGTGCCAGCAGCTTAAGGGACAAAGTTAACGAGCAGTACTTT. The genes are TRBV7-6 and TRBJ1-6; possible D gene TRBD1, 6 bases. The CDR3 totals 14 residues. CDR1 is SGHVS and CDR2 is FNYEAQ in the germline V gene.

V is TRBV7-2 and J is TRBJ2-5; D is perhaps TRBD1 (7 bases). The assigned J gene may be wrong: the sequence end matches TRBJ2-4 better. The CDR3 sequence is 16 residues long. Germline CDR1 and CDR2: SGHTA and FQGNSA. The CDR3 DNA follows: TGTGCCAGCAGCTTAGCAGGGGGCGGGGAGAAAAACATTCAGTACTTC. Translation: CASSLAGGGEKNIQYF.

This chain joins TRBV7-8 and TRBJ2-5, with a weak D call TRBD2 (5 bases). Trimming cost V 5 bases and J 5 bases, with 21 bases left between them. Looked up from germline, CDR1 is SGHVS and CDR2 is FQNEAQ. The CDR3 sequence is 16 residues long. The CDR3 loop is CASSHYEGLPGETQYF. The CDR3 nucleotides are TGTGCCAGCAGCCATTATGAAGGACTTCCCGGGGAGACCCAGTACTTC.

V is TRBV7-2 and J is TRBJ2-5; D is uncertain. The closer fit of TRBJ2-1 to the DNA end suggests the J call may be wrong. The germline CDR1 and CDR2 sequences are SGHTA and FQGNSA. The CDR3 length is 12 residues. CDR3 DNA: TGTGCCAGCAGCTTAGTCAGGAATGAGCAGTTCTTC. This gives the protein CASSLVRNEQFF.

This clonotype has only a few counts. The rearrangement uses TRBV12-3 or TRBV12-4 and TRBJ2-1; D is tentatively TRBD1 or TRBD2 (5 bases each). V lost 3 bases, J lost 9 bases, and 15 bases lay in between. The CDR3 loop spans 14 amino acids. The CDR3 spells CASSLDGALAEQFF. The CDR3 DNA reads TGTGCCAGCAGTTTGGACGGGGCCTTAGCTGAGCAGTTCTTC.

The chain joins TRBV7-6 to TRBJ2-3, with D unclear. This CDR3 has 14 amino acids. Germline-derived CDR1 and CDR2 are SGHVS and FNYEAQ. V was pared by 0 bases and J by 2 bases, with 6 bases between. CDR3 DNA: TGTGCCAGCAGCTTAGCGCACACCACAGATACGCAGTATTTT. It translates to CASSLAHTTDTQYF. Full variable domain (remainder filled in from reference TRBV7-6 and TRBJ2-3): GAGVSQSPRYKVTKRGQDVALRCDPISGHVSLYWYRQALGQGPEFLTYFNYEAQQDKSGLPNDRFSAERPEGSISTLTIQRTEQRDSAMYRCASSLAHTTDTQYFGPGTRLTVL.

The chain is built from TRBV28 and TRBJ2-7; 8 bases agree with TRBD2. The J call may be mistaken, given a closer DNA end match to TRBJ2-5. Germline V CDR1 and CDR2: MDHEN, SYDVKM. The CDR3 loop spans 17 amino acids. The CDR3 here is CASSLVAGSPGKETQYF. CDR3 DNA: TGTGCCAGCAGTTTGGTAGCGGGATCGCCAGGGAAAGAGACCCAGTACTTC.

Only a few counts were recorded for this clonotype. V and J are TRBV7-8 and TRBJ2-4, with 9 positions matching TRBD2. The last part of the DNA fits TRBJ2-1 better; the J call may be wrong. This CDR3 is 14 amino acids long. In germline, CDR1 is SGHVS, CDR2 FQNEAQ. CDR3 region: CASKSGRTNNEQFF. CDR3 DNA sequence: TGTGCCAGCAAAAGCGGGAGGACCAACAATGAGCAGTTCTTC.

As to this clonotype: A read error may account for a junction end that differs from germline. The rearrangement links TRBV7-6 to TRBJ2-7; D possibly matches TRBD1 or TRBD2 (6 bases each). The CDR3 contains 17 residues. The germline CDR1 and CDR2 sequences are SGHVS and FNYEAQ. CDR3 nucleotides: TGTGCCAGCAGCCTAGCCGGGACATCCCCCGCGGGGTCACCCCTCCACTTC. Translated: CASSLAGTSPAGSPLHF.

In this sample, this clonotype turned up many times. The gene calls are TRBV5-1 and TRBJ1-2, with 9 bases fitting TRBD1. Germline assignment: CDR1 SGHRS and CDR2 YFSETQ. V shed 1 base and J 2 bases; nucleotides not matched to a gene: 0. This CDR3 contains 14 residues. CDR3 sequence: CASSLTGGNYGYTF. CDR3 sequence (DNA): TGCGCCAGCAGCTTGACAGGGGGCAACTATGGCTACACCTTC.

The chain links TRBV7-2 to TRBJ2-4, with D unclear. Trimming pared 2 bases from V and 7 bases from J, leaving 6 bases between. Germline assignment: CDR1 SGHTA and CDR2 FQGNSA. This CDR3 is built from 12 residues. CDR3 region: CASSLMYNIQYF. Written as DNA, the CDR3 is TGTGCCAGCAGCTTAATGTACAACATTCAGTACTTC.

V is TRBV6-2 or TRBV6-3 and J is TRBJ2-1; 11 bases are shared with TRBD2. The germline V gene encodes CDR1 MNHEY and CDR2 SVGEGT. This CDR3 is built from 17 residues. The V gene end was trimmed by 5 bases and the J gene end by 0 bases; junction bases not matched to a gene: 6. In DNA form, the CDR3 reads TGTGCCAGCAGTGAATCGGGACTAGCGGTCTCCTACAATGAGCAGTTCTTC. It codes for CASSESGLAVSYNEQFF.

This chain's CDR3 is CASSPGGSWTGELFF. The CDR3 nucleotides read TGTGCCAGCAGCCCGGGGGGGTCTTGGACCGGGGAGCTGTTTTTT. V usage is TRBV11-3 and J usage is TRBJ2-2, with 8 nucleotides matching TRBD2. V gave up 5 bases and J gave up 5 bases; unmatched junction bases: 7. Germline loops: CDR1 SGHNT, CDR2 YENEEA. The CDR3 sequence is 15 residues long.

A remark on this clonotype: One end of the junction does not line up with germline, which may come from a read error. This sequence joins TRBV6-1 and TRBJ1-1, with D hard to call. The CDR3 contains 16 residues. Per germline, CDR1 MNHNS and CDR2 SASEGT. The CDR3 nucleotides are TGTGCCAGAAGTGAAGTGGGGAGGCGGCTCTCCTACGAGCAGTACTTT. The encoded protein is CARSEVGRRLSYEQYF.

This clonotype was found once. The V and J genes are TRBV7-2 and TRBJ2-3; TRBD2 agrees at 12 bases. CDR3 length equals 19 residues. Germline V gene lookup returns CDR1 SGHTA and CDR2 FQGNSA. V was clipped by 5 bases and J by 1 base; unmatched bases: 13. The CDR3 protein is CASSPGKGTSGRGTDTQYF. The DNA of the CDR3 is TGTGCCAGCAGCCCGGGGAAAGGGACTAGCGGGCGGGGCACAGATACGCAGTATTTT. Variable domain in full (rest from reference TRBV7-2 and TRBJ2-3): GAGVSQSPSNKVTEKGKDVELRCDPISGHTALYWYRQSLGQGLEFLIYFQGNSAPDKSGLPSDRFSAERTGGSVSTLTIQRTQQEDSAVYLCASSPGKGTSGRGTDTQYFGPGTRLTVL.